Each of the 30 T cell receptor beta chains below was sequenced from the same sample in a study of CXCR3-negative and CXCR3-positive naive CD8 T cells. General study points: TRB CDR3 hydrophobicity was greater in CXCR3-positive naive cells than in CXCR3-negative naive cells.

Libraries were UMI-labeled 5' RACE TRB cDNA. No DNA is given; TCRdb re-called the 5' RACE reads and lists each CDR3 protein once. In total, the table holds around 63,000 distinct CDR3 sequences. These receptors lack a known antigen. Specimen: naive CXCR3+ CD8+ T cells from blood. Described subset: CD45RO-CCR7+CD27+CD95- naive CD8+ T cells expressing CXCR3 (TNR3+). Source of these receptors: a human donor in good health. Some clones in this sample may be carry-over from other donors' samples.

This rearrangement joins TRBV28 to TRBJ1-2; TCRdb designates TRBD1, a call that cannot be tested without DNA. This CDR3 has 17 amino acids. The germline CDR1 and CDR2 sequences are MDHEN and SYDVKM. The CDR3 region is CASSFGTGERGDYGYTF.

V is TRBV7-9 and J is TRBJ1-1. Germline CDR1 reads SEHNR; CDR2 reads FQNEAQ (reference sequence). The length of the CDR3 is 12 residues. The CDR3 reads CASRNSGTEAFF.

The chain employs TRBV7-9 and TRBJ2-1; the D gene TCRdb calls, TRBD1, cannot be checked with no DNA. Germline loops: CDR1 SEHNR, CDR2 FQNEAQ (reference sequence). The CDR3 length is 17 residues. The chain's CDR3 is CASSPTRDRVSYNEQFF.

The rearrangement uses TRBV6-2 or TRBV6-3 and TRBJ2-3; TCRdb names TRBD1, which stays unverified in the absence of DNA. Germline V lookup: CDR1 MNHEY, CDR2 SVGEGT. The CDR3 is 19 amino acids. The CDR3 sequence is CASSYNSISGTVDRDTQYF.

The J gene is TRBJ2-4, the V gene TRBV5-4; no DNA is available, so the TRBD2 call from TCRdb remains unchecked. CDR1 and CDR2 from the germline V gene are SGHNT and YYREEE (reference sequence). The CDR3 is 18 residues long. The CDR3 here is CASSMGLAGGPDKNIQYF.

Here the CDR3 reads CASSQPETLLETQYF. The chain joins TRBV7-8 to TRBJ2-5. The CDR3 sequence is 15 residues long. Germline V lookup: CDR1 SGHVS, CDR2 FQNEAQ. Full variable domain (rest looked up from reference TRBV7-8 and TRBJ2-5): GAGVSQSPRYKVAKRGQDVALRCDPISGHVSLFWYQQALGQGPEFLTYFQNEAQLDKSGLPSDRFFAERPEGSVSTLKIQRTQQEDSAVYLCASSQPETLLETQYFGPGTRLLVL.

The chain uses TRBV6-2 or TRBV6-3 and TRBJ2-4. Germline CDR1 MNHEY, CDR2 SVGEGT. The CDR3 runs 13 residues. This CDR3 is CASSSKEKDIQYF.

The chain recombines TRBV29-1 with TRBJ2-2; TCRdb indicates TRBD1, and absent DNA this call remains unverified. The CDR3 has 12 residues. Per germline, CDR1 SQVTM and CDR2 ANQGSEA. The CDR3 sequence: CSVEGGSGELFF.

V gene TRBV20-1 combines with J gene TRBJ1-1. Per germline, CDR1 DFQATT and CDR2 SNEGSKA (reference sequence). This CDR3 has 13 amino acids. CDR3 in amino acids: CSARDRVDTEAFF.

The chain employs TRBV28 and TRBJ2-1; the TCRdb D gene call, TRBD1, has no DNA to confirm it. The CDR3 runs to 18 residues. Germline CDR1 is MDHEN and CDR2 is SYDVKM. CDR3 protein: CASSFDRGEVLSYNEQFF. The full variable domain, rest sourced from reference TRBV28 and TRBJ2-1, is DVKVTQSSRYLVKRTGEKVFLECVQDMDHENMFWYRQDPGLGLRLIYFSYDVKMKEKGDIPEGYSVSREKKERFSLILESASTNQTSMYLCASSFDRGEVLSYNEQFFGPGTRLTVL.

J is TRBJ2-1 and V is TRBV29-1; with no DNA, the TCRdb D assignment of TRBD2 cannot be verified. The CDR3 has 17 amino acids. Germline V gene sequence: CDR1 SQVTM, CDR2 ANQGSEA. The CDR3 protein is CSVGVLAGTYTYNEQFF.

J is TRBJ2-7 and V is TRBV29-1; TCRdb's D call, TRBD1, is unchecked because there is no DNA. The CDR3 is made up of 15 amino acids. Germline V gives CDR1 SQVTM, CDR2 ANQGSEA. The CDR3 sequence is CSVEIGDREDYEQYF.

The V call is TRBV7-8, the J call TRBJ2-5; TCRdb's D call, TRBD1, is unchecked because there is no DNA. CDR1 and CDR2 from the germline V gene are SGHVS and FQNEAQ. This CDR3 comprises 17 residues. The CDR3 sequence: CASSSSRVRGNQETQYF.

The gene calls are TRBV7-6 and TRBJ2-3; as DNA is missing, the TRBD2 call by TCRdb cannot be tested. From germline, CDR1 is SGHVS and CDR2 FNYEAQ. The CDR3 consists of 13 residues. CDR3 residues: CASSSLKGDTQYF.

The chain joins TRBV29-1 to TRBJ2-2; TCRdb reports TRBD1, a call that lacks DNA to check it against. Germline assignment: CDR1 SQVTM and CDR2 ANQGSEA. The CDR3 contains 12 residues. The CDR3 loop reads CSAPEDTGELFF.

The CDR3 loop reads CASSYSLPSQETQYF. The chain carries TRBV6-5 and TRBJ2-5. The CDR3 totals 15 residues. Germline V CDR1 and CDR2: MNHEY, SVGAGI.

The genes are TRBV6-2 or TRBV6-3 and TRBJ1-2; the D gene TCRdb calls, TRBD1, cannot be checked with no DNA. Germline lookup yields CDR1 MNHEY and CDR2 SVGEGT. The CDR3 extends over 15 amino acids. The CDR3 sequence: CASSYSPDRAYGYTF.

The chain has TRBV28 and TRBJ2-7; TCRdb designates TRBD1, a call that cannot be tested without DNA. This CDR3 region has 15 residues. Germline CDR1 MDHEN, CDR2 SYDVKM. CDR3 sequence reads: CASRYREALSYEQYF.

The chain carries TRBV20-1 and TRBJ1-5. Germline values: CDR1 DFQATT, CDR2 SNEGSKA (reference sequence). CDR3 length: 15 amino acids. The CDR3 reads CSASRTSVRNQPQHF.

This chain's CDR3 is CASSSDRESNQPQHF. This sequence joins TRBV7-9 and TRBJ1-5; TCRdb names TRBD1, which stays unverified in the absence of DNA. The CDR3 consists of 15 residues. Germline assignment: CDR1 SEHNR and CDR2 FQNEAQ (reference sequence). Looking up the rest from reference TRBV7-9 and TRBJ1-5 gives the full variable domain: DTGVSQNPRHKITKRGQNVTFRCDPISEHNRLYWYRQTLGQGPEFLTYFQNEAQLEKSRLLSDRFSAERPKGSFSTLEIQRTEQGDSAMYLCASSSDRESNQPQHFGDGTRLSIL.

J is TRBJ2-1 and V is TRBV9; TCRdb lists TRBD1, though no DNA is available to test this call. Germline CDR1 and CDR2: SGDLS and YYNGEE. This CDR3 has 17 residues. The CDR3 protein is CASSSLGAGTDYNEQFF.

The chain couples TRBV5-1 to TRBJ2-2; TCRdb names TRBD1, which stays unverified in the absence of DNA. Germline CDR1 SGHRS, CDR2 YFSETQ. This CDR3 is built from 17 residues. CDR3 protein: CASSQTGGRRYTGELFF.

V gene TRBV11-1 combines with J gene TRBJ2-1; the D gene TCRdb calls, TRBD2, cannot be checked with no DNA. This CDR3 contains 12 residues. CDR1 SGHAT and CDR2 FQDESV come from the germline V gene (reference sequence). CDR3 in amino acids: CASGSSGSEQFF.

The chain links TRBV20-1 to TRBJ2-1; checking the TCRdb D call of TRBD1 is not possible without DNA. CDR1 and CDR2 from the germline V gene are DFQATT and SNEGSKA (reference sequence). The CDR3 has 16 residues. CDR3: CSTPGPTLSLYNEQFF.

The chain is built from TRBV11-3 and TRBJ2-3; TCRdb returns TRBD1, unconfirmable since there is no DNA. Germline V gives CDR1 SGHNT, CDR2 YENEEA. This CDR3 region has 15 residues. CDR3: CASSPREGGSDTQYF.

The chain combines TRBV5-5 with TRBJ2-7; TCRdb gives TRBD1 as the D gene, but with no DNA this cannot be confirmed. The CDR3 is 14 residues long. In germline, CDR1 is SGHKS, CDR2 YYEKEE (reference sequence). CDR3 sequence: CASSHRDSIYEQYF.

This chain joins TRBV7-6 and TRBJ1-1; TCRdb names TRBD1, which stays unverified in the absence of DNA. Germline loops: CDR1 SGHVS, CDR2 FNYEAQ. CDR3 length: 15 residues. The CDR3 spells CASSELGGMNTEAFF.

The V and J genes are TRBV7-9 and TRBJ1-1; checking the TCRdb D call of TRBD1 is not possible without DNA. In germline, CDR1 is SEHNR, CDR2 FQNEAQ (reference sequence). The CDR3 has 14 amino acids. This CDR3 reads CASGQVLMNTEAFF.

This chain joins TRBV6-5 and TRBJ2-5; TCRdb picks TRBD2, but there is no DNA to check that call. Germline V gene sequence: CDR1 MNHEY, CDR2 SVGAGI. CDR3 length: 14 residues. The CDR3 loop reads CASGSWADYGAQYF.

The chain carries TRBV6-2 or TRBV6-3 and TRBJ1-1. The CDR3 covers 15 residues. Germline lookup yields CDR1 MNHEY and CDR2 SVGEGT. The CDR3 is CASTSLRTSNTEAFF.